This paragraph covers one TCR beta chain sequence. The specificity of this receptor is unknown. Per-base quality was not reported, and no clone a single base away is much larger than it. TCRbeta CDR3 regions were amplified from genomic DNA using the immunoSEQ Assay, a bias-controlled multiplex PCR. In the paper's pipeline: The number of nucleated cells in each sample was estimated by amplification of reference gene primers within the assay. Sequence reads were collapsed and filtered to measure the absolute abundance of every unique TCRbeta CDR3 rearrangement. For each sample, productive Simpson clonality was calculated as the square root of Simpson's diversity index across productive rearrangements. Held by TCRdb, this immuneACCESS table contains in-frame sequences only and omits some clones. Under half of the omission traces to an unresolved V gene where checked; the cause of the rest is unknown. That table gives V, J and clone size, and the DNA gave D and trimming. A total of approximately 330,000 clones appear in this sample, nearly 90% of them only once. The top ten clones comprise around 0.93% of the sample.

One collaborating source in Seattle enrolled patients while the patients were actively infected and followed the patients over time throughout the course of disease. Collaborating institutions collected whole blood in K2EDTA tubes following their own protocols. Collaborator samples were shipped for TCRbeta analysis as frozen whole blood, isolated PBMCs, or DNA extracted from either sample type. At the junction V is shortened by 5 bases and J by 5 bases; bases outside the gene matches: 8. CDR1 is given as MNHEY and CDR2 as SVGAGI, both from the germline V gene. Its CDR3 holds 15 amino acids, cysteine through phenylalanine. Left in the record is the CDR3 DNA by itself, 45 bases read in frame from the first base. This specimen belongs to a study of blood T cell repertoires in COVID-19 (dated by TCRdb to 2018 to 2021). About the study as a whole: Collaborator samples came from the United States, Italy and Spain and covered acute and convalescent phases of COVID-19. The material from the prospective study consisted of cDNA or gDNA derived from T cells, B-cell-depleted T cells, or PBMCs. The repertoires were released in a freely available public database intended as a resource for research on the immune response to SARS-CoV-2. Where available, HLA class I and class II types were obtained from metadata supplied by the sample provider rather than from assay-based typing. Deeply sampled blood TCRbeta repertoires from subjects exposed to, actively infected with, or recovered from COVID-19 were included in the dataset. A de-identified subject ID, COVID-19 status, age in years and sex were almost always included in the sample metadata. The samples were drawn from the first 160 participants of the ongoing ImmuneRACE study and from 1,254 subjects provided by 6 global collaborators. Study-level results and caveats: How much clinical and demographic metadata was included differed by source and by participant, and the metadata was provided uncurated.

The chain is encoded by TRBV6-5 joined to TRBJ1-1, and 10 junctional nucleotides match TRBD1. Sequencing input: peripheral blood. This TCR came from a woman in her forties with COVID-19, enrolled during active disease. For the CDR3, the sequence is CASSNRDRGITEAFF. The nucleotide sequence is TGTGCCAGCAGTAATAGGGACAGGGGTATAACTGAAGCTTTCTTT.